This T cell receptor (beta chain) was recovered during a study of T-cell reconstitution after alpha-beta-depleted transplantation in children. Study-wide results and caveats: After transplant, at about two months, alpha-beta T cells were reportedly derived from several hundred expanded graft clones. Most T-cell counts and diversity one year after the transplant came from T cells that were newly produced. Elevated TCRbeta diversity at day 60 was traced, in some patients, to surviving recipient T cells and thymic progenitors.

The CDR3 spans 15 residues. Germline CDR1 reads LGHNA; CDR2 reads YSLEER. Trimming pared 4 bases from V and 4 bases from J, leaving 13 bases between. As regards this clonotype: Its antigen is as yet unknown.

For TCRbeta, the library was prepared with unique molecular identifiers. From the PCR reads, TCRdb called clonotypes with MiXCR, one entry per CDR3 protein. The profile shows about 300,000 distinct CDR3 sequences, around 10% of them singletons. The genes are TRBV4-3 and TRBJ2-2; D assignment may be TRBD1 or TRBD2 (5 bases each). The TCR comes from a boy in the first two years of life with acute myeloid leukemia, due to receive a stem cell transplant. This material consisted of PBMCs, taken before TCRalphabeta/CD19-depleted stem cell transplant. CDR3 residues: CASSPGTLRTGELFF. The DNA of the CDR3 is TGCGCCAGCAGCCCGGGGACCTTACGCACCGGGGAGCTGTTTTTT.